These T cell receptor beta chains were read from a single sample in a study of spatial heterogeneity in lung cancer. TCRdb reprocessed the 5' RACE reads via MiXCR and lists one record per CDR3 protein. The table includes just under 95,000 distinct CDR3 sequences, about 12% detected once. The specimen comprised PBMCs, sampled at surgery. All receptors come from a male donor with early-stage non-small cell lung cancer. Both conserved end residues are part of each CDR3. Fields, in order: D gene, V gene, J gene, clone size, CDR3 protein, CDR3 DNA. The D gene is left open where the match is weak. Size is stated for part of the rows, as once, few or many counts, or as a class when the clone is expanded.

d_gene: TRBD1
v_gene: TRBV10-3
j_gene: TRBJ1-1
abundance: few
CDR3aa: CAISESWGDRGEAFF
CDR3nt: TGTGCCATCAGTGAGTCGTGGGGCGACAGGGGCGAAGCTTTCTTT

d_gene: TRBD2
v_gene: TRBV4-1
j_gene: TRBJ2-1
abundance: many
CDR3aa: CASSHPGLAGGPNRNEQFF
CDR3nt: TGCGCCAGCAGCCACCCGGGACTAGCGGGGGGACCAAACCGGAATGAGCAGTTCTTC

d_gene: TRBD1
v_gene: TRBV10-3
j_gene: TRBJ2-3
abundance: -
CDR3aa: CAISEGQVGTDTQYF
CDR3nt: TGTGCCATCAGTGAGGGACAGGTGGGCACAGATACGCAGTATTTT

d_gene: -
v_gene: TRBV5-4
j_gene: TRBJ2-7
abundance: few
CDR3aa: CASSLESSGRYEQYF
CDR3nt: TGTGCCAGCAGCTTGGAGAGCAGTGGTAGATACGAGCAGTACTTC

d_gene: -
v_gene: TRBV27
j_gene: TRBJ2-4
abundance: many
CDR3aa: CASSPGSFRDIQYF
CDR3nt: TGTGCCAGCAGTCCGGGGTCGTTCCGGGACATTCAGTACTTC

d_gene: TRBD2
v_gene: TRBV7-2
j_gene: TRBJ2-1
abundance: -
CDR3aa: CASSLAGLAGGNVQFF
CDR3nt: TGTGCCAGCAGCTTAGCGGGACTAGCGGGGGGTAATGTGCAGTTCTTC

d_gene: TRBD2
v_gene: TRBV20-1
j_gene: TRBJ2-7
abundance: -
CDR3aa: CSARRLAGYEQYF
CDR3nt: TGCAGTGCTAGACGGCTAGCGGGCTACGAGCAGTACTTC

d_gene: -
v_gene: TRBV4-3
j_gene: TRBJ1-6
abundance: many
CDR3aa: CASSQNRDSPLHF
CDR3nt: TGCGCCAGCAGCCAGAACAGGGATTCACCCCTCCACTTT

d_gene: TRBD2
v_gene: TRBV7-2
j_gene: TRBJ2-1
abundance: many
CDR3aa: CASSPGPAGAVGEQFF
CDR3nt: TGTGCCAGCAGCCCCGGGCCAGCGGGAGCCGTTGGTGAGCAGTTCTTC

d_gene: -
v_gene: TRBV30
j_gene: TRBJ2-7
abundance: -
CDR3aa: CAWEKTDSYEQYF
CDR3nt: TGTGCCTGGGAGAAGACAGATTCCTACGAGCAGTACTTC

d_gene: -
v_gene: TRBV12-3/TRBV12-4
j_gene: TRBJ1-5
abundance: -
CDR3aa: CASSFLRGRNQPQHF
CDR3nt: TGTGCCAGCAGTTTCCTCCGGGGACGCAATCAGCCCCAGCATTTT

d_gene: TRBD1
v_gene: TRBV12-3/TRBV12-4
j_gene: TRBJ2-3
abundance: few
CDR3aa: CASSFGQAFLDTQYF
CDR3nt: TGTGCCAGCAGTTTCGGACAGGCATTCTTGGATACGCAGTATTTT

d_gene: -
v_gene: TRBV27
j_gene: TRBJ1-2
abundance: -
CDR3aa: CASSTRSLGPGGYGYTF
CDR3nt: TGTGCCAGCAGCACCCGAAGTTTAGGCCCGGGGGGCTATGGCTACACCTTC

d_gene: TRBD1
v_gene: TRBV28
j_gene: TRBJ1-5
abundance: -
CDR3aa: CASSLNQGGNQPQHF
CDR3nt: TGTGCCAGCAGTTTGAATCAGGGGGGCAATCAGCCCCAGCATTTT

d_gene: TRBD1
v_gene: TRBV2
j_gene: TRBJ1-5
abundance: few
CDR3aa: CASNGQGEQPQHF
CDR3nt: TGTGCCAGCAACGGACAGGGGGAACAGCCCCAGCATTTT

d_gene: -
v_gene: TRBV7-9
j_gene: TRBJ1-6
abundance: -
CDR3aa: CASSLSSGTRPLHF
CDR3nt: TGTGCCAGCAGCTTAAGTTCGGGGACCCGTCCCCTCCACTTT

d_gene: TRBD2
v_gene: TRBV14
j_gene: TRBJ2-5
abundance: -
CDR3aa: CASSRRLASSSETQYF
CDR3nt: TGTGCCAGCAGCCGGAGACTAGCAAGTTCGTCTGAGACCCAGTACTTC

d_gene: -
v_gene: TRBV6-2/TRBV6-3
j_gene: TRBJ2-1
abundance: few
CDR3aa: CASSYRGGEQFF
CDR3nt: TGTGCCAGCAGTTACAGGGGAGGTGAGCAGTTCTTC

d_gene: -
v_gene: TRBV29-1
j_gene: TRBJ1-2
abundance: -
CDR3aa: CSVPFTGSDYGYTF
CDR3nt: TGCAGCGTTCCGTTCACAGGATCGGACTATGGCTACACCTTC

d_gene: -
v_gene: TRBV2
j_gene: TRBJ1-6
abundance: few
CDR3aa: CASSEWSTPNSPLHF
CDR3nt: TGTGCCAGCAGTGAATGGTCTACCCCCAATTCACCCCTCCACTTT

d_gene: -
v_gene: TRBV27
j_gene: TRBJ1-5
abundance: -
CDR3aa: CASSPHEIGPGRQPQHF
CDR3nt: TGTGCCAGCAGTCCCCATGAGATCGGTCCGGGGAGGCAGCCCCAGCATTTT

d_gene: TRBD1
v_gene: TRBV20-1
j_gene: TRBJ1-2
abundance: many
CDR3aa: CSADQTGQGYGYTF
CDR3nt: TGCAGTGCGGACCAGACGGGACAGGGCTATGGCTACACCTTC

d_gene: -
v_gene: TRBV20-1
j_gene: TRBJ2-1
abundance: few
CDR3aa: CSATLSSRARNEQFF
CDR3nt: TGCAGTGCTACCCTAAGTAGCCGAGCCCGAAATGAGCAGTTCTTC

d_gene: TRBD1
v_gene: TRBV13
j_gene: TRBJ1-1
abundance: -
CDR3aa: CASSTGTGRDTEAFF
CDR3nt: TGTGCCAGCAGCACGGGGACAGGGAGGGACACTGAAGCTTTCTTT

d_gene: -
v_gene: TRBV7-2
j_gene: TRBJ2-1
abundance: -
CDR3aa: CASSSPMGGYEQFF
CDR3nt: TGTGCCAGCAGCTCACCTATGGGGGGCTATGAGCAGTTCTTC

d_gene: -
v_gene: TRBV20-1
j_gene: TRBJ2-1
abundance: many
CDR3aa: CSARDGWDNEQFF
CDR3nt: TGCAGTGCTAGAGATGGGTGGGACAATGAGCAGTTCTTC

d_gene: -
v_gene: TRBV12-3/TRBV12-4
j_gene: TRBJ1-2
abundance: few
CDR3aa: CASSSFSRGYTF
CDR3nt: TGTGCCAGCAGTTCATTCAGCAGGGGCTACACCTTC

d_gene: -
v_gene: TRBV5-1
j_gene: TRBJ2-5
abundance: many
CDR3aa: CASSLGPGETQYF
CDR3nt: TGCGCCAGCAGCTTGGGCCCGGGTGAGACCCAGTACTTC

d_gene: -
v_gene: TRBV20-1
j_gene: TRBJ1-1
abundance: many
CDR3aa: CSAALDRRNTEAFF
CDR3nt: TGCAGTGCGGCGCTTGACAGGAGGAACACTGAAGCTTTCTTT

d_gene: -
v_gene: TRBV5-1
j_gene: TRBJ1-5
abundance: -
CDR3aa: CASSELSNQPQHF
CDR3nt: TGCGCCAGCAGCGAACTAAGCAATCAGCCCCAGCATTTT

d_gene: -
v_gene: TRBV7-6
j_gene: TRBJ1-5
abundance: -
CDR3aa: CASSSHVDQPQHF
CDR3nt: TGTGCCAGCAGCTCCCACGTCGATCAGCCCCAGCATTTT

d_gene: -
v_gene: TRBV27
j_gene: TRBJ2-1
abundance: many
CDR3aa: CASSFGGSYNEQFF
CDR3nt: TGTGCCAGCAGTTTCGGGGGTTCCTACAATGAGCAGTTCTTC

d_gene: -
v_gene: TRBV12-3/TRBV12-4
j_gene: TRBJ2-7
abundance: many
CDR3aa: CASSQDGKIYEQYF
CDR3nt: TGTGCCAGCAGTCAAGACGGCAAAATCTACGAGCAGTACTTC

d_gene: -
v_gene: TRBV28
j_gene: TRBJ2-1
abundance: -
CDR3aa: CASSSLAGSLNEQFF
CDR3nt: TGTGCCAGCAGTTCCCTAGCCGGATCCCTCAATGAGCAGTTCTTC